This is a list of T cell receptor beta chains from one sample in a study of T-cell reconstitution after alpha-beta-depleted transplantation in children. One entry per CDR3 protein, called by TCRdb with MiXCR from the PCR reads. The top ten clones hold about 8.2% of a sample with a few hundred thousand distinct CDR3 sequences, just over 7.5% of them seen once. The source material was peripheral blood, sampled 360 days after TCRalphabeta/CD19-depleted stem cell transplant. The receptor source for this set is a female patient aged 2 to 10 who had a stem cell transplant for Fanconi anemia, so the T cells may come from the graft donor. Both conserved end residues are part of each CDR3. A D gene is named only where the DNA matches it firmly. A row's size may be missing; if present it is once, few, many or a size class.

size,J,length,V,D,DNA,CDR3
many,TRBJ2-1,15,TRBV27,.,TGTGCCAGCAGTTACCGACCCCCCACGTACAATGAGCAGTTCTTC,CASSYRPPTYNEQFF
few,TRBJ2-5,14,TRBV7-2,.,TGTGCCAGCAGCTCCCCCGGGTCCCAAGGGACCCAGTACTTC,CASSSPGSQGTQYF
.,TRBJ1-1,15,TRBV5-6,.,TGTGCCAGCAGCACGAGTGGACAGCCAAACACTGAAGCTTTCTTT,CASSTSGQPNTEAFF
.,TRBJ1-1,13,TRBV12-3/TRBV12-4,TRBD1,TGTGCCAGCAGCCCCCGCACAGGGGAGGAAGCTTTCTTT,CASSPRTGEEAFF
.,TRBJ2-1,16,TRBV20-1,TRBD2,TGCAGTGCCAGAGGGAGCGGGGGTACTCCCTACAATGAGCAGTTCTTC,CSARGSGGTPYNEQFF
many,TRBJ1-5,12,TRBV12-3/TRBV12-4,.,TGTGCCAGCAGTTTAGTGGACGGTCCCCAGCATTTT,CASSLVDGPQHF
few,TRBJ2-2,16,TRBV15,.,TGTGCCACCAGCCCTTATCTCGGGGCAGGGACCGGGGAGCTGTTTTTT,CATSPYLGAGTGELFF
few,TRBJ2-7,13,TRBV27,.,TGTGCCAGCAGTTTATTGGATACCTACGAGCAGTACTTC,CASSLLDTYEQYF
few,TRBJ1-1,14,TRBV25-1,TRBD1,TGTGCCAGCAGTGAGACAGGGTGGGGGACTGAAGCTTTCTTT,CASSETGWGTEAFF
.,TRBJ2-7,15,TRBV3-1,.,TGTGCCAGCAGCCTAAGGGCCCCGCGGACAGTCGAGCAGTACTTC,CASSLRAPRTVEQYF
.,TRBJ2-3,20,TRBV5-1,TRBD2,TGCGCCAGCGGCCTCACACTAGCGGGAGGCCGGTTTTTGCAGGGGGATACGCAGTATTTT,CASGLTLAGGRFLQGDTQYF
many,TRBJ2-3,12,TRBV20-1,.,TGCAGTGCTAGGGAACTTATGCACCCGCAGTATTTT,CSARELMHPQYF
many,TRBJ2-3,15,TRBV7-2,.,TGTGCCAGCAGGAAACACGGGGGGCCCACAGATACGCAGTATTTT,CASRKHGGPTDTQYF
many,TRBJ1-1,14,TRBV6-5,.,TGTGCCAGCAGTTACTCAGGGGCGAGCACTGAAGCTTTCTTT,CASSYSGASTEAFF
many,TRBJ1-1,14,TRBV10-3,TRBD1,TGTGCCATCAGTGAATTTCAGGGGGGCACTGAAGCTTTCTTT,CAISEFQGGTEAFF
many,TRBJ1-5,13,TRBV29-1,.,TGCAGCGTTGGGCAGGATAGCAATCAGCCCCAGCATTTT,CSVGQDSNQPQHF
many,TRBJ1-4,14,TRBV29-1,TRBD1,TGCAGCGCCGGAGGGACAGGGTCTAATGAAAAACTGTTTTTT,CSAGGTGSNEKLFF
many,TRBJ1-6,13,TRBV5-1,.,TGCGCCAGCAGCTTGGAGGGGGTAGGACCCCTCCACTTT,CASSLEGVGPLHF
many,TRBJ2-1,16,TRBV7-2,TRBD2,TGTGCCAGCAGCTCAACGTGGTTTAGCGGGAGTAATGAGCAGTTCTTC,CASSSTWFSGSNEQFF
.,TRBJ1-2,15,TRBV7-9,TRBD1,TGTGCCAGCAGCTTATCACGGACAGGAAATTATGGCTACACCTTC,CASSLSRTGNYGYTF
many,TRBJ1-1,13,TRBV9,.,TGTGCCAGCAGCGTAGACGACCCCAGGGAAGCTTTCTTT,CASSVDDPREAFF
many,TRBJ1-1,10,TRBV29-1,TRBD1,TGCAGCGGCTACAGGGGAGAAGCTTTCTTT,CSGYRGEAFF
many,TRBJ2-4,15,TRBV13,.,TGTGCCAGCAGCCTCTTCCGGACAGCCCAAAACATTCAGTACTTC,CASSLFRTAQNIQYF
many,TRBJ2-1,16,TRBV4-2,TRBD2,TGTGCCAGCAGCCCTAGACCGGGGGGGGGTGACAATGAGCAGTTCTTC,CASSPRPGGGDNEQFF
many,TRBJ2-7,13,TRBV10-3,.,TGTGCCATCAGTGAAGGTTTCACCTACGAGCAGTACTTC,CAISEGFTYEQYF
few,TRBJ2-3,13,TRBV18,.,TGTGCCAGCTCACCTCCTAGTTCAGATACGCAGTATTTT,CASSPPSSDTQYF
many,TRBJ1-1,15,TRBV7-9,.,TGTGCCAGCAGCTTAAGGGTCAGGGGGAACACTGAAGCTTTCTTT,CASSLRVRGNTEAFF
many,TRBJ2-7,12,TRBV5-1,TRBD1,TGCGCCAGCAGCCCGGACAGGGACGAGCAGTACTTC,CASSPDRDEQYF
many,TRBJ2-1,13,TRBV6-5,.,TGTGCCAGCAGTTGGAGTAATATGAATGAGCAGTTCTTC,CASSWSNMNEQFF
few,TRBJ1-2,17,TRBV11-2,.,TGTGCCAGCAGCCCCACTTCGGGGCCCGTGAGGAACTATGGCTACACCTTC,CASSPTSGPVRNYGYTF
.,TRBJ1-5,15,TRBV6-2/TRBV6-3,.,TGTGCCAACAGCTCGGGGGTCTATAGCAATCAGCCCCAGCATTTT,CANSSGVYSNQPQHF
.,TRBJ1-2,14,TRBV3-1,.,TGTGCCAGCAGCTTTCGTTCAGGGTCGAATGGCTACACCTTC,CASSFRSGSNGYTF
many,TRBJ2-4,13,TRBV29-1,.,TGCAGCGTTGTTAGCAGTGCCTGGGACATTCAGTACTTC,CSVVSSAWDIQYF
many,TRBJ2-6,17,TRBV10-3,TRBD2,TGTGCCATCAGTGGGGGGGGACCCAACTCTGGGGCCAACGTCCTGACTTTC,CAISGGGPNSGANVLTF
many,TRBJ2-4,15,TRBV21-1,.,TGTGCCAGCAGCAAAGTTGAGGACAGGGAGAACATTCAGTACTTC,CASSKVEDRENIQYF
few,TRBJ2-5,15,TRBV6-1,.,TGTGCCAGCAGTGAGGAGACGGGGACCCAAGAGACCCAGTACTTC,CASSEETGTQETQYF
.,TRBJ2-7,12,TRBV10-2,.,TGCGCCAGCAGTGAGGTCAGCTACGAGCAGTACTTC,CASSEVSYEQYF
.,TRBJ2-7,15,TRBV6-1,TRBD2,TGTGCCAGCAGTAGGACCGGGACTAGCGTCGGTCGGCAGTACTTC,CASSRTGTSVGRQYF
.,TRBJ2-1,12,TRBV5-4,.,TGTGCCAGCAGCTTACAGGCTCCTGAGCAGTTCTTC,CASSLQAPEQFF
few,TRBJ1-1,12,TRBV2,.,TGTGCCAGCAGTCCTGAACGAACTGAAGCTTTCTTT,CASSPERTEAFF
few,TRBJ1-4,14,TRBV7-2,.,TGTGCCAGCAGCTTTTCAGGGGTGAATGAAAAACTGTTTTTT,CASSFSGVNEKLFF
few,TRBJ1-5,15,TRBV7-2,.,TGTGCCAGCAGCTCGAGGACGGACCCTTATCAGCCCCAGCATTTT,CASSSRTDPYQPQHF
many,TRBJ2-5,16,TRBV10-3,TRBD2,TGTGCCATCAGTGTTGGATTACTAGCGGGAGAAGAGACCCAGTACTTC,CAISVGLLAGEETQYF
many,TRBJ2-1,10,TRBV29-1,.,TGCAGCGTTGCTAACAATGAGCAGTTCTTC,CSVANNEQFF
few,TRBJ1-3,15,TRBV15,.,TGTGCCACCAGCAGAGATGTGGACAGTGGAAACACCATATATTTT,CATSRDVDSGNTIYF
.,TRBJ2-1,16,TRBV5-1,.,TGCGCCAGCAGCTTGGGGGGGGCCCTTTCCTACAATGAGCAGTTCTTC,CASSLGGALSYNEQFF
many,TRBJ1-5,13,TRBV25-1,.,TGTGCCAGCAGTCCAGGGGACCATCAGCCCCAGCATTTT,CASSPGDHQPQHF
.,TRBJ2-7,18,TRBV28,TRBD2,TGTGCCAGCAGCCCAGGACTAGCGGGAGGTTATTACTACTACGAGCAGTACTTC,CASSPGLAGGYYYYEQYF
many,TRBJ2-7,18,TRBV4-2,.,TGTGCCAGCAGCCAAGGGACCGGTGGAGTCAGCAAACCCTACGAGCAGTACTTC,CASSQGTGGVSKPYEQYF
.,TRBJ2-1,14,TRBV11-3,.,TGTGCCAGCAGCCGGGACATCTCTAGGAATGAGCAGTTCTTC,CASSRDISRNEQFF
few,TRBJ1-1,15,TRBV6-6,.,TGTGCCAGCAGACAACGACAGCCAGTGAACACTGAAGCTTTCTTT,CASRQRQPVNTEAFF